This T cell receptor beta chain comes out of a study of vaccination effects on CD4 cells after COVID-19. For the study at large: Sampling occurred a median 72 days post second dose, range 14 to 241.

Profiled with immunoSEQ multiplex PCR; TCRdb holds only in-frame clones, not every one. In the table there are approximately 61,000 clones, around 78% of which are singletons. The study, taken as a whole, reports: Late in the post-vaccination period, infection-induced and vaccine-induced clones underwent marked clonal contraction.

Trimming shortened V by 6 bases and J by 0 bases, and 12 bases separated the two germline ends. Per germline, CDR1 SGHTA and CDR2 FQGNSA. This CDR3 spans 16 amino acids. Ahead of sequencing, the ViraFEST assay grew antigen-specific CD4+ T cells using viral peptide pools. Isolating CD4+ T cells followed 9 to 11 days of culture. Either the mRNA-1273 or the BNT162b2 vaccine was given to participants as two doses. Nucleocapsid antibodies were negative in the vaccine recipients, who had never had SARS-CoV-2 infection. The authors exchanged half the medium for IL-2 medium on days 3 and 7. Remarks on this clone: Its antigen remains unknown.

The V call is TRBV7-2, the J call TRBJ1-6, with a tentative D call TRBD1 (6 bases). The source of this sequence is a human donor who received a COVID-19 vaccine. The input for sequencing was CD4+ T cells from PBMCs cultured with HCoV-229E spike peptides, taken after COVID-19 vaccination. This chain's CDR3 is CASSRTGFSYNSPLHF. The CDR3 coding sequence is TGTGCCAGCAGTCGCACAGGGTTCTCCTATAATTCACCCCTCCACTTT.